Each of the 10 T cell receptor beta chains below was sequenced from the same sample in a study of shared T cell receptors in the human thymus. Assay used: immunoSEQ multiplex PCR; TCRdb lists only in-frame clones, some missing. The table includes 550,000 to 800,000 clones, 80% to 90% detected once. The sample was also linked to a second study, of human thymus T cells.

The material sequenced was thymocytes. The receptors come from a girl under two years old with a congenital heart defect.

The V gene is TRBV14, the J gene TRBJ2-3, with 7 bases lining up with TRBD2. The J segment lost 5 bases and the V segment lost 5 bases, leaving 13 bases of the junction unmatched. From germline, CDR1 is SGHDN and CDR2 FVKESK. The CDR3 is 16 amino acids. CDR3 protein: CASSFLRDYEGDTQYF. In DNA form, the CDR3 reads TGTGCCAGCAGCTTCCTCCGGGACTACGAGGGAGATACGCAGTATTTT.

This rearrangement joins TRBV30 to TRBJ2-1; 7 bases are a match to TRBD1. The V gene end was trimmed by 3 bases and the J gene end by 2 bases; junction bases not matched to a gene: 7. The CDR3 extends over 15 amino acids. Germline V lookup: CDR1 GTSNPN, CDR2 SVGIG (reference sequence). The chain's CDR3 is CAWRRIGQAYNEQFF. The CDR3 DNA reads as TGTGCCTGGAGGAGGATCGGACAGGCCTACAATGAGCAGTTCTTC.

The chain uses TRBV19 and TRBJ1-4, with a weak D call TRBD1 (5 bases). The CDR3 runs 14 residues. Trimming took off 7 bases at V and 8 bases at J, with 17 bases between the two ends. Germline assignment: CDR1 LNHDA and CDR2 SQIVND (reference sequence). As DNA, the CDR3 is TGTGCCAGTAACCCCGGGACTGACCCGGAAAAACTGTTTTTT. Encoded protein: CASNPGTDPEKLFF.

The V gene is TRBV6-5, the J gene TRBJ1-2; a weak D match, TRBD1 (6 bases). Deletions cut 4 bases from V and 4 bases from J, with 10 bases between. The length of the CDR3 is 13 residues. Per the germline V gene, CDR1 is MNHEY and CDR2 is SVGAGI. As DNA, the CDR3 is TGTGCCAGCAGTTCACCCAGGGGCTATGGCTACACCTTC. Amino acid sequence: CASSSPRGYGYTF.

V and J are TRBV5-5 and TRBJ1-1, with 7 bases that match TRBD1. Trimming removed 0 bases from V and 1 base from J; junction bases left unmatched: 6. Looked up from germline, CDR1 is SGHKS and CDR2 is YYEKEE (reference sequence). This CDR3 is 16 amino acids long. CDR3 in amino acids: CASSLGQGGPNTEAFF. As DNA, the CDR3 is TGTGCCAGCAGCTTGGGGCAGGGGGGACCGAACACTGAAGCTTTCTTT.

The V call is TRBV29-1, the J call TRBJ1-1; 8 bases are shared with TRBD1. Trimming at V came to 5 bases and at J to 11 bases, leaving 7 bases not matched to a gene. Germline lookup yields CDR1 SQVTM and CDR2 ANQGSEA. The CDR3 totals 11 residues. CDR3 coding DNA: TGCAGCGTTAGCGACAGGGGAGAGGCTTTCTTT. It is translated as CSVSDRGEAFF.

J is TRBJ1-4 and V is TRBV15, with TRBD1 as a possible D gene (6 bases). Germline loops: CDR1 LNHNV, CDR2 YYDKDF (reference sequence). V was shortened by 1 base and J by 8 bases, with 17 bases between the two germline ends. This CDR3 is built from 16 residues. The CDR3 protein is CATSRGGKARGEKLFF. DNA of the CDR3: TGTGCCACCAGCAGAGGGGGGAAGGCGAGGGGGGAAAAACTGTTTTTT.

This clone was recorded only once. The chain couples TRBV12-5 to TRBJ1-2, with TRBD1 matching 9 bases. Germline CDR1 LGHNT, CDR2 FRNRAP. V lost 1 base, J lost 5 bases, and 8 bases stayed unmatched. The CDR3 totals 16 residues. In nucleotides, the CDR3 is TGTGCTAGTGGTTTGGAACAGGGGGCTTGTTGGTATGGCTACACCTTC. This sequence encodes CASGLEQGACWYGYTF. The full variable domain, in which reference TRBV12-5 and TRBJ1-2 provide the parts outside the CDR3, is DARVTQTPRHKVTEMGQEVTMRCQPILGHNTVFWYRQTMMQGLELLAYFRNRAPLDDSGMPKDRFSAEMPDATLATLKIQPSEPRDSAVYFCASGLEQGACWYGYTFGSGTRLTVV.

This chain joins TRBV19 and TRBJ2-5; 11 bases fit TRBD1. Per the germline V gene, CDR1 is LNHDA and CDR2 is SQIVND (reference sequence). V lost 10 bases to trimming and J lost 5 bases; unmatched junction nucleotides: 21. The CDR3 totals 18 residues. As DNA, the CDR3 is TGTGCCACCAGTATGGGGGAGGCCGGGACAGGGGGAAGGGAGACCCAGTACTTC. Translating gives CATSMGEAGTGGRETQYF.

The chain couples TRBV7-2 to TRBJ2-3; 8 positions agree with TRBD2. Unmatched junction bases numbered 8, after V lost 1 base and J lost 2 bases. Germline loops: CDR1 SGHTA, CDR2 FQGNSA. The CDR3 consists of 17 residues. For the CDR3, the DNA is TGTGCCAGCAGCTTAGTACATAGCGGGGAATTCACAGATACGCAGTATTTT. Encoded protein: CASSLVHSGEFTDTQYF.